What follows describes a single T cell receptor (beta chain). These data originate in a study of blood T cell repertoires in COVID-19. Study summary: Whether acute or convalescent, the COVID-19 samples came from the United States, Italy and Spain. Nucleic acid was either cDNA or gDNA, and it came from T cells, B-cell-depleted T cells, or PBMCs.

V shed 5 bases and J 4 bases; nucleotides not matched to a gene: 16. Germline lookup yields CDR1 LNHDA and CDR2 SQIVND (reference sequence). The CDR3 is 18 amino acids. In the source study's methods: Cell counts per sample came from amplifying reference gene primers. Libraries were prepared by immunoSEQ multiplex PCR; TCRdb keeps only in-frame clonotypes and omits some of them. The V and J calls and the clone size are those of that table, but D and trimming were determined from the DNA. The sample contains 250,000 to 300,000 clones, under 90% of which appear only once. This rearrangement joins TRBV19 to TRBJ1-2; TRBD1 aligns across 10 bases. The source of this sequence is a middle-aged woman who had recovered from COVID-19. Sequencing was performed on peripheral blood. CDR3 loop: CASSLRDRGPVNVYGYTF. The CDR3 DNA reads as TGTGCCAGTAGTCTCCGGGACAGGGGCCCAGTGAACGTCTATGGCTACACCTTC. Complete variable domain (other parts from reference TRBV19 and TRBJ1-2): DGGITQSPKYLFRKEGQNVTLSCEQNLNHDAMYWYRQDPGQGLRLIYYSQIVNDFQKGDIAEGYSVSREKKESFPLTVTSAQKNPTAFYLCASSLRDRGPVNVYGYTFGSGTRLTVV.